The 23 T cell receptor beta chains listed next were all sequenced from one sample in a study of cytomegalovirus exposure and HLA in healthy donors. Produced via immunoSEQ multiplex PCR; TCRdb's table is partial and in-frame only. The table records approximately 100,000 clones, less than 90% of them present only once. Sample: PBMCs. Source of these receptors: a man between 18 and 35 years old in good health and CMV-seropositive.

The DNA of the CDR3 is TGCGCCAGCAGCTTGGTAGCATCTGGGGCCAACGTCCTGACTTTC. Translated, it gives CASSLVASGANVLTF. The chain carries TRBV5-1 and TRBJ2-6; the D is unclear. The CDR3 contains 15 residues. Germline V gene lookup returns CDR1 SGHRS and CDR2 YFSETQ. Trimming cost V 0 bases and J 1 base, with 5 bases left between them.

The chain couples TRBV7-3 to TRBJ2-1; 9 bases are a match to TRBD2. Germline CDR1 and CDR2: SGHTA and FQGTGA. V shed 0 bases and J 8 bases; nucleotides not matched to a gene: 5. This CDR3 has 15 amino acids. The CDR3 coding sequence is TGTGCCAGCAGCTTAACGCGCGGGGGGGCCGATGAGCAGTTCTTC. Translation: CASSLTRGGADEQFF. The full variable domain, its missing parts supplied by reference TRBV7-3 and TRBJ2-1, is GAGVSQTPSNKVTEKGKYVELRCDPISGHTALYWYRQSLGQGPEFLIYFQGTGAADDSGLPNDRFFAVRPEGSVSTLKIQRTERGDSAVYLCASSLTRGGADEQFFGPGTRLTVL.

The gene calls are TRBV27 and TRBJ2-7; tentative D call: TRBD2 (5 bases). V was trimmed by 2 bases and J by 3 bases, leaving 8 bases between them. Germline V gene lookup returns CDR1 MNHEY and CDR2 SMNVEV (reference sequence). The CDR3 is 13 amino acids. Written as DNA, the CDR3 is TGTGCCAGCAGTTTAGGACGGGACTACGAGCAGTACTTC. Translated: CASSLGRDYEQYF.

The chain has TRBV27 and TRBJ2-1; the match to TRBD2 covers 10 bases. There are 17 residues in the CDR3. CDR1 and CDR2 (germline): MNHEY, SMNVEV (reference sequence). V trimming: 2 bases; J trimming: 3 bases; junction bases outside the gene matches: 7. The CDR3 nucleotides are TGTGCCAGCAGTTTACAGGCTAGCGGGAGTCTCTACAATGAGCAGTTCTTC. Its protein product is CASSLQASGSLYNEQFF.

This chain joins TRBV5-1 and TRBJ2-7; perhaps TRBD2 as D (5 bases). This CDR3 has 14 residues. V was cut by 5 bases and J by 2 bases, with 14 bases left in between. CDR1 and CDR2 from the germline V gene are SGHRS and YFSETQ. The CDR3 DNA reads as TGCGCCAGCAGAGCGGCAGGCCGGACCTACGAGCAGTACTTC. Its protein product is CASRAAGRTYEQYF.

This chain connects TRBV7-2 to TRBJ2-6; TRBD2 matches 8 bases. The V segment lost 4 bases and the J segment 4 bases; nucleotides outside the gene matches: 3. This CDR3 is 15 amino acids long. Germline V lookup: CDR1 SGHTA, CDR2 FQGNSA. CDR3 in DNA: TGTGCCAGCAGCTCGGGGGGGTTAGGGGCCAACGTCCTGACTTTC. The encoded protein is CASSSGGLGANVLTF.

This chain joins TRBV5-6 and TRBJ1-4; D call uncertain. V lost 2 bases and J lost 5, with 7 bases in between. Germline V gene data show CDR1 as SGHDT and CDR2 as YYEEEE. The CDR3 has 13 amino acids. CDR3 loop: CASSFSVNEKLFF. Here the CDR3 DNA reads TGTGCCAGCAGCTTCTCGGTAAATGAAAAACTGTTTTTT.

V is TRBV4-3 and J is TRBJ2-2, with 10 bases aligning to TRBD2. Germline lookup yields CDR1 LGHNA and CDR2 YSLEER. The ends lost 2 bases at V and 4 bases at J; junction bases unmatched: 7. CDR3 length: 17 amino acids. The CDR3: CASSQSSGSDTTGELFF. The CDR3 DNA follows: TGCGCCAGCAGCCAATCTAGCGGGAGTGATACCACCGGGGAGCTGTTTTTT.

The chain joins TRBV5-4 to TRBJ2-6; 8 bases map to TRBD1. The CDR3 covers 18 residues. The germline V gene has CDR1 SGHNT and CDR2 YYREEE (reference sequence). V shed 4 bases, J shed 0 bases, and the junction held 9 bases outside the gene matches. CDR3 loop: CASSLNRGAVSGANVLTF. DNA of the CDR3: TGTGCCAGCAGCCTTAACAGGGGGGCTGTCTCTGGGGCCAACGTCCTGACTTTC.

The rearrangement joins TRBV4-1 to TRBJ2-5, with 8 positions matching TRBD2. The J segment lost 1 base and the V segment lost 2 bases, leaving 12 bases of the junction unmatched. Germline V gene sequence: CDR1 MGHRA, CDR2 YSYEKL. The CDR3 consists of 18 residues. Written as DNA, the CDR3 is TGCGCCAGCAGCCAATGGGGGTTTAGCGGGATTATCCAAGAGACCCAGTACTTC. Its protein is CASSQWGFSGIIQETQYF.

Here the CDR3 reads CASSNLRPQHF. Written as DNA, the CDR3 is TGTGCCAGTAGTAACTTAAGACCCCAGCATTTT. The rearrangement uses TRBV19 and TRBJ1-5; D gene ambiguous. Germline loops: CDR1 LNHDA, CDR2 SQIVND (reference sequence). This CDR3 contains 11 residues. V lost 4 bases to trimming and J lost 10 bases, with 8 bases between them.

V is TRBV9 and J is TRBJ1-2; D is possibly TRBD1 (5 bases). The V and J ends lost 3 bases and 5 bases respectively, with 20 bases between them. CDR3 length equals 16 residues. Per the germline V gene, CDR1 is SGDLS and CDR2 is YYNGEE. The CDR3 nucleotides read TGTGCCAGCAGCGCCCCTACCTTGGGGGGAGGTTATGGCTACACCTTC. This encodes CASSAPTLGGGYGYTF.

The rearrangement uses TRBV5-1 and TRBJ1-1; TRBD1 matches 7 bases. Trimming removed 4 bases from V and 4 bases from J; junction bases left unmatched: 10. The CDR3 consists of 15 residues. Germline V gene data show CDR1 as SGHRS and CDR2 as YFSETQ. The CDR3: CASSETGSVPTEAFF. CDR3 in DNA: TGCGCCAGCAGCGAGACAGGGTCGGTTCCCACTGAAGCTTTCTTT. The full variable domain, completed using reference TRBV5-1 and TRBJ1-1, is KAGVTQTPRYLIKTRGQQVTLSCSPISGHRSVSWYQQTPGQGLQFLFEYFSETQRNKGNFPGRFSGRQFSNSRSEMNVSTLELGDSALYLCASSETGSVPTEAFFGQGTRLTVV.

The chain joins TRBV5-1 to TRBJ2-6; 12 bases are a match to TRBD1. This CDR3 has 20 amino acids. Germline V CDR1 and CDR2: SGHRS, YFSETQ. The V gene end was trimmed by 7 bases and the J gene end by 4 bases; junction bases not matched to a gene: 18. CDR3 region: CASGGSTGTGGSAGANVLTF. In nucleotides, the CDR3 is TGCGCCAGCGGAGGATCCACCGGGACAGGGGGCTCGGCGGGGGCCAACGTCCTGACTTTC.

This CDR3 reads CASSLAGAGNSPLHF. CDR3 DNA: TGTGCCAGCAGCTTGGCAGGGGCCGGGAATTCACCCCTCCACTTT. The V and J genes are TRBV5-6 and TRBJ1-6; a weak D match, TRBD1 (6 bases). V was shortened by 0 bases and J by 7 bases, with 11 bases between the two germline ends. The germline V gene has CDR1 SGHDT and CDR2 YYEEEE. This CDR3 comprises 15 residues.

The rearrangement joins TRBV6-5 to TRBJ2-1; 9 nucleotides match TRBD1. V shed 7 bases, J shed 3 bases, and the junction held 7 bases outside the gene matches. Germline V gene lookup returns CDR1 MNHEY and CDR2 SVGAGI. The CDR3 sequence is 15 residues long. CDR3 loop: CASTLNRGLYNEQFF. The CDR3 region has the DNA TGTGCCAGCACTTTGAACAGGGGGCTCTACAATGAGCAGTTCTTC.

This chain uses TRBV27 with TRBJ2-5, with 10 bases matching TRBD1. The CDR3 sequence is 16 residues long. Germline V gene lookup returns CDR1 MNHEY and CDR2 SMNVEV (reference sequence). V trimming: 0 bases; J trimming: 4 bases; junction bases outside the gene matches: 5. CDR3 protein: CASSLSRTGGGETQYF. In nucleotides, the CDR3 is TGTGCCAGCAGTTTATCTCGGACAGGGGGTGGAGAGACCCAGTACTTC.

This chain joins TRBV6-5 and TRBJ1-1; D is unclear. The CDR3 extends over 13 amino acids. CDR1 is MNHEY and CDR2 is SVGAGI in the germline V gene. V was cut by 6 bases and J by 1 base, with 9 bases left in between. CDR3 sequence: CASRYSQNTEAFF. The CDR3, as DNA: TGTGCCAGCAGATACAGCCAGAACACTGAAGCTTTCTTT.

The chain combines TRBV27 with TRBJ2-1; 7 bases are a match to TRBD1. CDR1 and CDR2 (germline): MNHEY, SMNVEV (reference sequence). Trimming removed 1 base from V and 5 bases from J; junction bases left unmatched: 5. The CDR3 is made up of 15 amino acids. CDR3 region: CASSLWGQLNNEQFF. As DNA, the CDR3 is TGTGCCAGCAGTTTATGGGGACAGCTAAACAATGAGCAGTTCTTC.

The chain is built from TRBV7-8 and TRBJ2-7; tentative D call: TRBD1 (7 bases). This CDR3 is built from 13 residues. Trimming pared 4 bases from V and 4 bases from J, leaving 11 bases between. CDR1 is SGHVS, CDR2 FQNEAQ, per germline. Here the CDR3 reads CASSSGGQYEQYF. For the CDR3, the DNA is TGTGCCAGCAGCTCAGGGGGGCAATACGAGCAGTACTTC.

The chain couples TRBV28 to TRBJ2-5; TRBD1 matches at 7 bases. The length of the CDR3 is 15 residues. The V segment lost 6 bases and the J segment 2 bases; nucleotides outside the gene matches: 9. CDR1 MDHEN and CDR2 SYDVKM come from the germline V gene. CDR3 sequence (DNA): TGTGCCAGCAGCCCGGGACAGCAGCTTCAAGAGACCCAGTACTTC. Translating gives CASSPGQQLQETQYF.

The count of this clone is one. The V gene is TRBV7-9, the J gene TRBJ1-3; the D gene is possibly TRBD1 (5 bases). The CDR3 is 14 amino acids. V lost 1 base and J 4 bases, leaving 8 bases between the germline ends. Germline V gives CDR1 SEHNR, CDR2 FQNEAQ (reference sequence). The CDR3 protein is CASSLGGGGNTIYF. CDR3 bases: TGTGCCAGCAGCTTAGGGGGCGGAGGAAACACCATATATTTT. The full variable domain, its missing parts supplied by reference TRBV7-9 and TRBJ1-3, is DTGVSQNPRHKITKRGQNVTFRCDPISEHNRLYWYRQTLGQGPEFLTYFQNEAQLEKSRLLSDRFSAERPKGSFSTLEIQRTEQGDSAMYLCASSLGGGGNTIYFGEGSWLTVV.

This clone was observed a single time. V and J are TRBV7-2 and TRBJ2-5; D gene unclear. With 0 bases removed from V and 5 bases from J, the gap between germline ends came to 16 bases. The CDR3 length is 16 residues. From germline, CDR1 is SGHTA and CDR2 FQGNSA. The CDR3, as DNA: TGTGCCAGCAGCTTAGCCATGGGCCAGGCCCAGGAGACCCAGTACTTC. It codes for CASSLAMGQAQETQYF.